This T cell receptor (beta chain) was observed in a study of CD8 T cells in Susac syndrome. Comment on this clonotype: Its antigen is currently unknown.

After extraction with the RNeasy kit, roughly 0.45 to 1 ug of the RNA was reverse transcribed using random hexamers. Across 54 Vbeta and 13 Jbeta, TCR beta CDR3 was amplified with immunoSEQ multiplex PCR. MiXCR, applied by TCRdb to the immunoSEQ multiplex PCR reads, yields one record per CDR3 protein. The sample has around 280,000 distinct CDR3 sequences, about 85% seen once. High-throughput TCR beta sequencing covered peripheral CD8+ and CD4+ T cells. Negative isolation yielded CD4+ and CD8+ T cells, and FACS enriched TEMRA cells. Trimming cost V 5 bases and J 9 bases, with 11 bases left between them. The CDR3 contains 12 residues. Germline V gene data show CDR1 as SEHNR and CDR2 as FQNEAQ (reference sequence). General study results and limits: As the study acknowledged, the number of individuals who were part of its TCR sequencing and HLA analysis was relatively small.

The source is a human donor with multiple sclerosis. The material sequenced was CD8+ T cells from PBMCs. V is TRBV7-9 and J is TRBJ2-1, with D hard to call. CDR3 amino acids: CASSTDSLEQFF. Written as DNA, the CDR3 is TGTGCCAGCAGCACAGATAGTCTTGAGCAGTTCTTC.